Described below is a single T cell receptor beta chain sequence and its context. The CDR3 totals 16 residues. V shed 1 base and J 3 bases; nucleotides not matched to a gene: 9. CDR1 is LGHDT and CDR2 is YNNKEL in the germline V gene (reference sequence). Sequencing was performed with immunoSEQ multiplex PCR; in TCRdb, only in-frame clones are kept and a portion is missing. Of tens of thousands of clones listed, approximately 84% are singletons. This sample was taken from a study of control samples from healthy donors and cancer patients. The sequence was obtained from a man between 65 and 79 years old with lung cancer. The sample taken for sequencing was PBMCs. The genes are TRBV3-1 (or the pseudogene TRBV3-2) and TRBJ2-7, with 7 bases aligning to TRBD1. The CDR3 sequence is CASSQALKTGNYEQYF. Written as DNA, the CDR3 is TGTGCCAGCAGCCAAGCTTTAAAGACAGGGAACTACGAGCAGTACTTC.